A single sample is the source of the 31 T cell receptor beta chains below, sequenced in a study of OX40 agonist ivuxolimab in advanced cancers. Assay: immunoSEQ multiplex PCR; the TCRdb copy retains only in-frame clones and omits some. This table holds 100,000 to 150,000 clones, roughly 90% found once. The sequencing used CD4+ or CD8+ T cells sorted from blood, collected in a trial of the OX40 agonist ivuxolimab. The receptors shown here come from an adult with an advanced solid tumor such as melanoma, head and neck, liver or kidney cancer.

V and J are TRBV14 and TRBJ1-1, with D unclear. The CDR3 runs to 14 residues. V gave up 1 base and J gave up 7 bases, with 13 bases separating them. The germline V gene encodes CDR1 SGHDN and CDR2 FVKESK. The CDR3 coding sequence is TGTGCCAGCAGCCAAGGGACGGCGTTCAGTGAAGCTTTCTTT. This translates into CASSQGTAFSEAFF.

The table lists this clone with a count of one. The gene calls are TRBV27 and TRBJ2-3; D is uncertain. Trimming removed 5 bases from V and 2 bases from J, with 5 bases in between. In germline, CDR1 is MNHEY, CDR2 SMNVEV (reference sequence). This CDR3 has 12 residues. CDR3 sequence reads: CASSEFTDTQYF. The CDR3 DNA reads TGTGCCAGCAGTGAATTCACAGATACGCAGTATTTT.

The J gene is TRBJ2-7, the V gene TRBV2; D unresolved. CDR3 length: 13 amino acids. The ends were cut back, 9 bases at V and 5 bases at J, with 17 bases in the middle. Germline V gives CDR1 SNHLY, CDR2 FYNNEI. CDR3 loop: CASRDDQRNEQYF. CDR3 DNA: TGTGCCAGTCGAGACGACCAGAGGAACGAGCAGTACTTC.

In DNA form, the CDR3 reads TGTGCCTGGAGCACAGGAATTCAGCCCCAGCATTTT. Translating gives CAWSTGIQPQHF. The J gene is TRBJ1-5, the V gene TRBV30, with D possibly being TRBD1 (5 bases). This CDR3 contains 12 residues. V gave up 3 bases and J gave up 6 bases, with 9 bases separating them. In germline, CDR1 is GTSNPN, CDR2 SVGIG (reference sequence).

CDR3 DNA sequence: TGTGCCAGCAGTGACGGCTGGGGCTATCAGCCCCAGCATTTT. Its protein product is CASSDGWGYQPQHF. The gene calls are TRBV25-1 and TRBJ1-5; D may be TRBD1 (5 bases). V was clipped by 3 bases and J by 5 bases, with 11 bases between them. The germline gives CDR1 MGHDK, CDR2 SYGVNS. The CDR3 has 14 residues.

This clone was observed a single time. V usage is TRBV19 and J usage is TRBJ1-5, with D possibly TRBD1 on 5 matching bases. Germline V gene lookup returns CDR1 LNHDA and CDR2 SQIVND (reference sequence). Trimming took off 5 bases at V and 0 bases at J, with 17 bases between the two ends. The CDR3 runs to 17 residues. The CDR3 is CASSLGTRVYSNQPQHF. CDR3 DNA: TGTGCCAGTAGTCTTGGCACCAGGGTCTATAGCAATCAGCCCCAGCATTTT.

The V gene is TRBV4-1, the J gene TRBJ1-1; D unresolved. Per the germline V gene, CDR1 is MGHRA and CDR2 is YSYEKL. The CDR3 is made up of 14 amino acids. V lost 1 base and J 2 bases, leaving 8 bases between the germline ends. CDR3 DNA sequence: TGCGCCAGCAGCCAAGCGCAGCCAAACACTGAAGCTTTCTTT. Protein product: CASSQAQPNTEAFF.

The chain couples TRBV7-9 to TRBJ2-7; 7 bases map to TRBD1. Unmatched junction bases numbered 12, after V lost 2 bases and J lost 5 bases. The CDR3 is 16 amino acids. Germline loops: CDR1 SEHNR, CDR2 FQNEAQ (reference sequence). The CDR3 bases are TGTGCCAGCAGCTTATCCCGACAGGGCCTTCGGGACGAGCAGTACTTC. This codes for CASSLSRQGLRDEQYF. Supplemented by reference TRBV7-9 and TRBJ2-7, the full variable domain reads DTGVSQNPRHKITKRGQNVTFRCDPISEHNRLYWYRQTLGQGPEFLTYFQNEAQLEKSRLLSDRFSAERPKGSFSTLEIQRTEQGDSAMYLCASSLSRQGLRDEQYFGPGTRLTVT.

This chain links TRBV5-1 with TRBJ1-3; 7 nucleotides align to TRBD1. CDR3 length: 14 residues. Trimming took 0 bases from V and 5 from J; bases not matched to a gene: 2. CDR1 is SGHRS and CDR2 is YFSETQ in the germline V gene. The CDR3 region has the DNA TGCGCCAGCAGCTTGGGGACAGGCAGAAACACCATATATTTT. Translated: CASSLGTGRNTIYF.

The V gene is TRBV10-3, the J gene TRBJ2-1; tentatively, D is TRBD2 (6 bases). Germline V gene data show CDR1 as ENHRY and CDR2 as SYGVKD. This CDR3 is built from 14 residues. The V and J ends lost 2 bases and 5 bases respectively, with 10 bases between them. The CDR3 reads CAISEREVDNEQFF. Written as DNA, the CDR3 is TGTGCCATCAGTGAGAGGGAGGTGGACAATGAGCAGTTCTTC.

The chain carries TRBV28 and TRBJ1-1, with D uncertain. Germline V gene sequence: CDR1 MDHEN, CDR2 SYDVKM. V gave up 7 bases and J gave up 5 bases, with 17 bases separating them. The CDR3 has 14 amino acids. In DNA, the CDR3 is TGTGCCAGCACCCTCATCACAGCGACTACTGAAGCTTTCTTT. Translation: CASTLITATTEAFF.

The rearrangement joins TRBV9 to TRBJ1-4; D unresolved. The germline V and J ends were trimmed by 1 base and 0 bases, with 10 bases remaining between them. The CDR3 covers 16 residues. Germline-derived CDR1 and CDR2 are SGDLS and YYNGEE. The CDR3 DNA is TGTGCCAGCAGCGTATCGGGAGCAGCAACTAATGAAAAACTGTTTTTT. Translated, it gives CASSVSGAATNEKLFF.

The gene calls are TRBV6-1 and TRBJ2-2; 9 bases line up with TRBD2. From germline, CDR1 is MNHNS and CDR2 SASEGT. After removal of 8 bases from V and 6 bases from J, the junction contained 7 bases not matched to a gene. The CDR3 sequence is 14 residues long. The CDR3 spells CASGNSGRSGELFF. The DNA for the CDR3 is TGTGCCAGCGGCAATAGCGGGAGATCCGGGGAGCTGTTTTTT.

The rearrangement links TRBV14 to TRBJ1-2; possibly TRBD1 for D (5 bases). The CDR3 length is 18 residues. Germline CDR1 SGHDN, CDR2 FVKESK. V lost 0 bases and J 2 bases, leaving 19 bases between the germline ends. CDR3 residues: CASSQDWSGNVWNYGYTF. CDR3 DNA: TGTGCCAGCAGCCAAGACTGGTCAGGGAATGTTTGGAACTATGGCTACACCTTC.

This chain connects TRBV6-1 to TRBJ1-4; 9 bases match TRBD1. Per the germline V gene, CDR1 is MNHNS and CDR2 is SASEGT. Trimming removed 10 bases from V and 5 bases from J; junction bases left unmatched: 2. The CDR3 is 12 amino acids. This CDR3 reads CATDRGNEKLFF. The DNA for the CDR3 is TGTGCCACGGACAGGGGAAATGAAAAACTGTTTTTT.

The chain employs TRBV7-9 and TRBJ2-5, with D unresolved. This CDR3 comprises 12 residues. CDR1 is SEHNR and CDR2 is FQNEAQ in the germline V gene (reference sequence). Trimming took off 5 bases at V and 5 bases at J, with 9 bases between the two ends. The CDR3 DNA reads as TGTGCCAGCAGCCGTTCTGGTGAGACCCAGTACTTC. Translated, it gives CASSRSGETQYF.

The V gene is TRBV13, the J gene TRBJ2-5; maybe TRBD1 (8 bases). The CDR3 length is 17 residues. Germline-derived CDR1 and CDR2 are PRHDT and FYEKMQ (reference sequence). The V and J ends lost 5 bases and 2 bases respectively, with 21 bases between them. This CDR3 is CASSPGGLQGGQETQYF. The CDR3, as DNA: TGTGCCAGCAGCCCTGGGGGCCTACAGGGGGGGCAAGAGACCCAGTACTTC.

CDR3 sequence: CASSPGQGLNTEAFF. CDR3 DNA: TGTGCCAGTAGTCCCGGACAGGGTCTGAACACTGAAGCTTTCTTT. The chain combines TRBV19 with TRBJ1-1; the match to TRBD1 covers 8 bases. Trimming took 5 bases from V and 0 from J; bases not matched to a gene: 5. Per germline, CDR1 LNHDA and CDR2 SQIVND (reference sequence). The CDR3 covers 15 residues.

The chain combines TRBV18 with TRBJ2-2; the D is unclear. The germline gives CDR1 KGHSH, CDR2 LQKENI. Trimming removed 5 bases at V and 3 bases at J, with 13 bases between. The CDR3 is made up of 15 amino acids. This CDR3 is CASSARVTDTGELFF. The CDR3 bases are TGTGCCAGCTCAGCCCGGGTCACAGACACCGGGGAGCTGTTTTTT.

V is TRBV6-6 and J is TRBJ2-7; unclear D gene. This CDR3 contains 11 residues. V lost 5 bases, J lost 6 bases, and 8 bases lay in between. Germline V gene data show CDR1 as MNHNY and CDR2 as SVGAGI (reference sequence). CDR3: CASSAAGEQYF. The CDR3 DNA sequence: TGTGCCAGCAGTGCGGCCGGCGAGCAGTACTTC.

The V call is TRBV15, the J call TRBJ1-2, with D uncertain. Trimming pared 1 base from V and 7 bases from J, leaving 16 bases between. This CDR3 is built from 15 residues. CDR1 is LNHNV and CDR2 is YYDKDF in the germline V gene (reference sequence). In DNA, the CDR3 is TGTGCCACCAGCAGAGTCTGGATCTTCGCTGGTGGCTACACCTTC. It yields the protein CATSRVWIFAGGYTF.

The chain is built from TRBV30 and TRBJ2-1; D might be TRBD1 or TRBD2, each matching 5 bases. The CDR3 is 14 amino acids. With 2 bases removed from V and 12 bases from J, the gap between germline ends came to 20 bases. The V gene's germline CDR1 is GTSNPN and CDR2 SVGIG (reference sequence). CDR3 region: CAWSKRGRRAGQFF. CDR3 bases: TGTGCCTGGAGTAAACGGGGACGGCGGGCGGGGCAGTTCTTC.

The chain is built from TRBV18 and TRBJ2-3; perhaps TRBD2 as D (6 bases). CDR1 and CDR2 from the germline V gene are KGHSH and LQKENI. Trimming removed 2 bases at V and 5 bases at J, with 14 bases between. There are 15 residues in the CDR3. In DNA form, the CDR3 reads TGTGCCAGCTCACCATCGATCCAGGGAGGAGATACGCAGTATTTT. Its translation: CASSPSIQGGDTQYF. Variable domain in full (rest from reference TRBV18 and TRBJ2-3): NAGVMQNPRHLVRRRGQEARLRCSPMKGHSHVYWYRQLPEEGLKFMVYLQKENIIDESGMPKERFSAEFPKEGPSILRIQQVVRGDSAAYFCASSPSIQGGDTQYFGPGTRLTVL.

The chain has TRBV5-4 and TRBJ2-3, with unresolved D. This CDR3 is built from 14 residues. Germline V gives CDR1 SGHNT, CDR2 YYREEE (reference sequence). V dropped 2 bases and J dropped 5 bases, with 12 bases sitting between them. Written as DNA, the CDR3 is TGTGCCAGCAGCTTATCAGCGACCCAAGATACGCAGTATTTT. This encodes CASSLSATQDTQYF.

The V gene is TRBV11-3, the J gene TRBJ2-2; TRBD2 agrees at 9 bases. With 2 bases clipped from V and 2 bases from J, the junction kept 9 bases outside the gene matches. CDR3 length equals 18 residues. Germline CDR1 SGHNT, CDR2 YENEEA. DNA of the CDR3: TGTGCCAGCAGCTTAAGCAGATCTAGCGGGGTTAACACCGGGGAGCTGTTTTTT. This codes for CASSLSRSSGVNTGELFF.

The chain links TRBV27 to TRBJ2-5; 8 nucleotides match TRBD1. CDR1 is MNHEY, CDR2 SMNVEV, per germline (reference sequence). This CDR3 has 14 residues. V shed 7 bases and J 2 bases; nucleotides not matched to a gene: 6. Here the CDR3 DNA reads TGTGCCAGCAAAAGACAGGGGAAGCAAGAGACCCAGTACTTC. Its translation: CASKRQGKQETQYF.

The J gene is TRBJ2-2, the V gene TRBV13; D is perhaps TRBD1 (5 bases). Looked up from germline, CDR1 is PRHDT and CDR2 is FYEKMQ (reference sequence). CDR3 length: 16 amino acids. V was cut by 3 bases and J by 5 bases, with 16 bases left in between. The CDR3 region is CASSFQDTHWTGELFF. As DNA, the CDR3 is TGTGCCAGCAGCTTCCAGGACACCCATTGGACCGGGGAGCTGTTTTTT.

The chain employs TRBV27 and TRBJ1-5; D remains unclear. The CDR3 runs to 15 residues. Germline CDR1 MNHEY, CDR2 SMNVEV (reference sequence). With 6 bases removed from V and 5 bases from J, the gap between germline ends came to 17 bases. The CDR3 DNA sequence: TGTGCCAGCAGGTCCTCCGGCTTGAGGCATCAGCCCCAGCATTTT. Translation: CASRSSGLRHQPQHF.

The CDR3 nucleotides are TGTGCCAGCAGTTACCGACAGGAGACCGGGGAGCTGTTTTTT. Translation: CASSYRQETGELFF. The V gene is TRBV28, the J gene TRBJ2-2; D possibly corresponds to TRBD1 (6 bases). V was pared by 4 bases and J by 5 bases, with 11 bases between. The length of the CDR3 is 14 residues. Germline V lookup: CDR1 MDHEN, CDR2 SYDVKM.

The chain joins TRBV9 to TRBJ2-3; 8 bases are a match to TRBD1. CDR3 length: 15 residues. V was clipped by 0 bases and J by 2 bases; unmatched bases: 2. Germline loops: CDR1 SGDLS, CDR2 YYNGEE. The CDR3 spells CASSVATGDTDTQYF. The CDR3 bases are TGTGCCAGCAGCGTAGCGACAGGGGACACAGATACGCAGTATTTT.

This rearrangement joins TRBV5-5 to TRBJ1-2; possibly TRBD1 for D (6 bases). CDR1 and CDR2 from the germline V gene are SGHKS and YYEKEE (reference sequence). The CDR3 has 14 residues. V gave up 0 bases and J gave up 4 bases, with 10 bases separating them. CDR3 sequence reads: CASSLGTVPYGYTF. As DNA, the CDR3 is TGTGCCAGCAGCTTGGGGACAGTCCCCTATGGCTACACCTTC.